Each of the 22 T cell receptor beta chains below was sequenced from the same sample in a study of blood T cell repertoires in COVID-19. The protocol was immunoSEQ multiplex PCR, while the TCRdb copy is restricted to in-frame clones and leaves out a portion. The repertoire holds some 420,000 clones, approximately 92% seen once, with around 1.1% in the top ten. Sequencing used PBMCs or T cells enriched from blood (not recorded which). These receptor sequences come from a man aged 25 to 40 who had recovered from COVID-19.

The chain employs TRBV15 and TRBJ1-2, with unresolved D. Deletions cut 5 bases from V and 6 bases from J, with 19 bases between. The CDR3 totals 15 residues. Germline V gene sequence: CDR1 LNHNV, CDR2 YYDKDF (reference sequence). CDR3 protein: CATSPPSIPGNGYTF. CDR3 DNA: TGTGCCACCAGCCCCCCATCGATCCCCGGTAATGGCTACACCTTC.

The gene calls are TRBV6-5 and TRBJ2-1; 7 nucleotides agree with TRBD1. CDR3 length: 14 amino acids. Trimming at V came to 2 bases and at J to 7 bases, leaving 5 bases not matched to a gene. In germline, CDR1 is MNHEY, CDR2 SVGAGI. CDR3 DNA sequence: TGTGCCAGCAGTTACGTGGTCAGGGGGAATGAGCAGTTCTTC. This codes for CASSYVVRGNEQFF.

The chain combines TRBV29-1 with TRBJ1-1; tentatively, D is TRBD1 (6 bases). V was shortened by 1 base and J by 6 bases, with 12 bases between the two germline ends. There are 13 residues in the CDR3. CDR1 is SQVTM and CDR2 is ANQGSEA in the germline V gene. The CDR3 reads CSVEGGTKSEAFF. DNA of the CDR3: TGCAGCGTTGAAGGGGGGACAAAGTCTGAAGCTTTCTTT.

The chain uses TRBV5-5 and TRBJ1-5, with D perhaps TRBD1 (6 bases). The V gene's germline CDR1 is SGHKS and CDR2 YYEKEE (reference sequence). Deletions cut 0 bases from V and 1 base from J, with 11 bases between. The CDR3 runs to 16 residues. CDR3 DNA: TGTGCCAGCAGCTTGGGGCCCAGGGGAAGCAATCAGCCCCAGCATTTT. This gives the protein CASSLGPRGSNQPQHF.

This CDR3 reads CASSYSTGDNYGYTF. Here the CDR3 DNA reads TGTGCCAGCAGTTACTCGACAGGGGACAACTATGGCTACACCTTC. The chain combines TRBV6-5 with TRBJ1-2; 8 bases align to TRBD1. Germline V lookup: CDR1 MNHEY, CDR2 SVGAGI. Losses at the gene ends were 0 bases for V and 2 bases for J; bases not matched to a gene: 2. This CDR3 contains 15 residues.

This chain connects TRBV28 to TRBJ2-1; 9 nucleotides align to TRBD2. V was clipped by 5 bases and J by 3 bases; unmatched bases: 8. CDR3 length: 16 amino acids. Germline loops: CDR1 MDHEN, CDR2 SYDVKM. The CDR3 sequence is CASSPAGSGSYNEQFF. The CDR3 region has the DNA TGTGCCAGCAGTCCGGCAGGTAGCGGGAGCTACAATGAGCAGTTCTTC. Drawing the rest from reference TRBV28 and TRBJ2-1, the complete variable domain is DVKVTQSSRYLVKRTGEKVFLECVQDMDHENMFWYRQDPGLGLRLIYFSYDVKMKEKGDIPEGYSVSREKKERFSLILESASTNQTSMYLCASSPAGSGSYNEQFFGPGTRLTVL.

This sequence joins TRBV18 and TRBJ1-3; a possible D gene is TRBD1 (5 bases). The CDR3 extends over 13 amino acids. The V and J ends lost 6 bases and 5 bases respectively, with 11 bases between them. CDR1 and CDR2 (germline): KGHSH, LQKENI. CDR3 bases: TGTGCCAGCTCCTCTGACAGACGAAACACCATATATTTT. This translates into CASSSDRRNTIYF.

The CDR3 is CASSFVVSGNAEQYF. DNA for the CDR3: TGTGCCAGCAGCTTTGTGGTTAGCGGGAACGCCGAGCAGTACTTC. The chain uses TRBV5-6 and TRBJ2-7, with 8 bases aligning to TRBD2. Germline CDR1 is SGHDT and CDR2 is YYEEEE. CDR3 size: 15 residues. With V trimmed by 2 bases and J by 6 bases, 10 bases remained unmatched.

V and J are TRBV12-5 and TRBJ1-2, with 8 bases lining up with TRBD1. V trimming: 2 bases; J trimming: 7 bases; junction bases outside the gene matches: 3. This CDR3 has 13 amino acids. Germline CDR1 LGHNT, CDR2 FRNRAP. The CDR3 bases are TGTGCTAGTGGTTTGCCCCAGGGGGCTGGCTACACCTTC. It yields the protein CASGLPQGAGYTF.

This clone has more than one count but fewer than ten. This rearrangement joins TRBV7-8 to TRBJ2-5; maybe TRBD1 (6 bases). The V end lost 5 bases, the J end lost 6 bases, and 13 bases lay between the germline ends. CDR1 is SGHVS and CDR2 is FQNEAQ in the germline V gene. The CDR3 has 13 residues. DNA for the CDR3: TGTGCCAGCAGCCGTAACAGGGTGCAGACCCAGTACTTC. As protein: CASSRNRVQTQYF.

There are many counts of this clone. This chain uses TRBV14 with TRBJ1-1; no clear D. The CDR3 loop spans 14 amino acids. Per germline, CDR1 SGHDN and CDR2 FVKESK. Deletions cut 1 base from V and 3 bases from J, with 9 bases between. CDR3 sequence: CASSQAGRYTEAFF. For the CDR3, the DNA is TGTGCCAGCAGCCAAGCCGGGAGATACACTGAAGCTTTCTTT.

The chain couples TRBV5-1 to TRBJ2-1; TRBD1 is a possible D gene (5 bases). Germline V gene sequence: CDR1 SGHRS, CDR2 YFSETQ. The CDR3 has 14 amino acids. The V end was cut by 0 bases, the J end by 11 bases, with 15 bases between. The CDR3: CASSLADRLDKQFF. The DNA for the CDR3 is TGCGCCAGCAGCTTGGCCGACAGACTGGACAAGCAGTTCTTC.

The V and J genes are TRBV29-1 and TRBJ2-7; D might be TRBD2 (6 bases). This CDR3 has 12 residues. Trimming left V 7 bases short and J 7 bases short, with 17 bases between. CDR1 SQVTM and CDR2 ANQGSEA come from the germline V gene. CDR3 region: CSARRGLGEQYF. The CDR3 nucleotides are TGCAGCGCCCGGCGGGGATTGGGAGAGCAGTACTTC.

Only a few counts were recorded for this clone. V usage is TRBV4-1 and J usage is TRBJ2-3; 9 nucleotides agree with TRBD2. Unmatched junction bases numbered 12, after V lost 0 bases and J lost 5 bases. This CDR3 is built from 18 residues. From germline, CDR1 is MGHRA and CDR2 YSYEKL. CDR3 amino acids: CASSQDLGSGSRGDTQYF. The CDR3 coding sequence is TGCGCCAGCAGCCAAGATTTGGGTAGCGGGAGTCGGGGAGATACGCAGTATTTT.

V gene TRBV9 combines with J gene TRBJ2-1, with D possibly being TRBD1 (6 bases). The V and J ends lost 3 bases and 7 bases respectively, with 11 bases between them. Germline-derived CDR1 and CDR2 are SGDLS and YYNGEE. This CDR3 has 13 amino acids. The chain's CDR3 is CASSGTTGNEQFF. The CDR3 nucleotides read TGTGCCAGCAGCGGAACCACAGGGAATGAGCAGTTCTTC.

For this clone: Additional DNA sequences in this sample encode the identical CDR3. V is TRBV11-2 and J is TRBJ2-7; no reliable D call. With 2 bases removed from V and 4 bases from J, the gap between germline ends came to 6 bases. Germline V gives CDR1 SGHAT, CDR2 FQNNGV. There are 12 residues in the CDR3. CDR3 DNA: TGTGCCAGCAGCTTAAGTAGTTACGAGCAGTACTTC. Encoded protein: CASSLSSYEQYF.

The chain employs TRBV27 and TRBJ1-2; 7 bases match TRBD1. CDR3 length: 13 amino acids. V was clipped by 5 bases and J by 5 bases; unmatched bases: 5. Germline assignment: CDR1 MNHEY and CDR2 SMNVEV (reference sequence). The CDR3 nucleotides read TGTGCCAGCAGTACCGACAGGGTGTATGGCTACACCTTC. Translated, it gives CASSTDRVYGYTF.

This clone has a count of ten or more. This chain joins TRBV15 and TRBJ1-5; no definite D call. Trimming removed 1 base from V and 2 bases from J, with 3 bases in between. CDR1 and CDR2 from the germline V gene are LNHNV and YYDKDF (reference sequence). The CDR3 sequence is 13 residues long. The CDR3 DNA is TGTGCCACCAGCAGAGGGCGCAATCAGCCCCAGCATTTT. Its protein is CATSRGRNQPQHF.

V gene TRBV28 combines with J gene TRBJ1-4, with D possibly being TRBD1 (6 bases). V was pared by 2 bases and J by 4 bases, with 14 bases between. Germline V CDR1 and CDR2: MDHEN, SYDVKM. The CDR3 is 16 residues long. CDR3 nucleotides: TGTGCCAGCAGTTTAAACGCAGGGGCCCGTAATGAAAAACTGTTTTTT. This codes for CASSLNAGARNEKLFF.

This chain links TRBV27 with TRBJ2-7, with 7 nucleotides matching TRBD2. V shed 6 bases, J shed 1 base, and the junction held 12 bases outside the gene matches. Germline CDR1 and CDR2: MNHEY and SMNVEV (reference sequence). The CDR3 totals 16 residues. The CDR3 DNA sequence: TGTGCCAGCAGCCCGAGACTAGCCGCCTCATCCTACGAGCAGTACTTC. Residues: CASSPRLAASSYEQYF.

Comment on this clone: This sample includes further DNA sequences coding for the same CDR3. The V and J genes are TRBV28 and TRBJ1-5; no clear D gene. CDR3 length: 12 residues. V was cut by 1 base and J by 5 bases, with 3 bases left in between. Germline V gives CDR1 MDHEN, CDR2 SYDVKM. This CDR3 reads CASSLSDQPQHF. The CDR3 DNA reads as TGTGCCAGCAGTTTATCGGATCAGCCCCAGCATTTT.

The rearrangement uses TRBV10-3 and TRBJ2-1, with 12 bases that match TRBD2. After removal of 6 bases from V and 8 bases from J, the junction contained 8 bases not matched to a gene. The CDR3 has 15 amino acids. The germline V gene has CDR1 ENHRY and CDR2 SYGVKD. The CDR3 sequence is CAIRDASGRADEQFF. Written as DNA, the CDR3 is TGTGCCATCAGAGACGCTAGCGGGAGGGCTGATGAGCAGTTCTTC.